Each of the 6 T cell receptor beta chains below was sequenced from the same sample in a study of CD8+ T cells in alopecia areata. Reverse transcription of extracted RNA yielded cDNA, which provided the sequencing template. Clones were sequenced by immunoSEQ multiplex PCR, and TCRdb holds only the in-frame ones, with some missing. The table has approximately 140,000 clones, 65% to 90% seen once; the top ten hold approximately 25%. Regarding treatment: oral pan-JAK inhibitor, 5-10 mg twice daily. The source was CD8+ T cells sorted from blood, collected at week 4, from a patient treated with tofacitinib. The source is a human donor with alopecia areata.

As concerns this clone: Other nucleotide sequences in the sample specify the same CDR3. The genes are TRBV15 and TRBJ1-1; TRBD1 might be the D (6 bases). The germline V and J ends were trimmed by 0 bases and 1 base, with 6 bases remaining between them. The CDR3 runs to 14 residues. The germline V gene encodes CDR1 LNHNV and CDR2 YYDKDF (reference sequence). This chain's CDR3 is CATSRDRGNTEAFF. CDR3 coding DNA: TGTGCCACCAGCAGAGACAGGGGGAACACTGAAGCTTTCTTT. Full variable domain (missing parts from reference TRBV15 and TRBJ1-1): DAMVIQNPRYQVTQFGKPVTLSCSQTLNHNVMYWYQQKSSQAPKLLFHYYDKDFNNEADTPDNFQSRRPNTSFCFLDIRSPGLGDTAMYLCATSRDRGNTEAFFGQGTRLTVV.

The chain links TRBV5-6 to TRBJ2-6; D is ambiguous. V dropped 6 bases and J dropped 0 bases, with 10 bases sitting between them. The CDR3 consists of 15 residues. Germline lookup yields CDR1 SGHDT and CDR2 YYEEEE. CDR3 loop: CASKARGSGANVLTF. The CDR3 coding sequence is TGTGCCAGCAAAGCAAGAGGCTCTGGGGCCAACGTCCTGACTTTC. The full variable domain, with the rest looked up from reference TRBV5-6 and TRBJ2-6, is DAGVTQSPTHLIKTRGQQVTLRCSPKSGHDTVSWYQQALGQGPQFIFQYYEEEERQRGNFPDRFSGHQFPNYSSELNVNALLLGDSALYLCASKARGSGANVLTFGAGSRLTVL.

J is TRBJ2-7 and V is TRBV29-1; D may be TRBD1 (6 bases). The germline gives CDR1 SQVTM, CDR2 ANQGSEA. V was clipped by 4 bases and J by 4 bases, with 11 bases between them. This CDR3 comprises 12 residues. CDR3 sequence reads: CSVALQGYEQYF. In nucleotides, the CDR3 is TGCAGCGTTGCGTTACAGGGTTACGAGCAGTACTTC.

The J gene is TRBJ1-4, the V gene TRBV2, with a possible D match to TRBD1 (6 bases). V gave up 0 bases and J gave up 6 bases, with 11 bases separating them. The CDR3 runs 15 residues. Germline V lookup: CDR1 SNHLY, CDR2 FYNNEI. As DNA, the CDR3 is TGTGCCAGCAGTGAAGCTACAGGGACGGATGAAAAACTGTTTTTT. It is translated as CASSEATGTDEKLFF.

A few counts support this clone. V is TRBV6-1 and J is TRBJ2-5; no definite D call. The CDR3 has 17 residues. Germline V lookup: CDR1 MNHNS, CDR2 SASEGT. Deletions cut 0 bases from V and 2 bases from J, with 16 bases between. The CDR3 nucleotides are TGTGCCAGCAGTGAAGCGTTATTCGGGTCCACTCAAGAGACCCAGTACTTC. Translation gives CASSEALFGSTQETQYF.

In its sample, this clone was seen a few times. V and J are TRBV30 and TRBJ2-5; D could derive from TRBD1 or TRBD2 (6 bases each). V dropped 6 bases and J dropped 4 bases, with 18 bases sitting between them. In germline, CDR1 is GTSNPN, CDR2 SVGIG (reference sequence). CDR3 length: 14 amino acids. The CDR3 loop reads CACSVRGLGETQYF. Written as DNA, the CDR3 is TGTGCCTGTTCCGTCAGGGGACTGGGAGAGACCCAGTACTTC.